The 10 T cell receptor beta chains below all came from one sample that was sequenced in a study of blood T cells in healthy people across ages. A J-beta primer mix and a sample-barcoded 5' primer were used in a second PCR of roughly 6 to 11 cycles. One entry per CDR3 protein, called by TCRdb with MiXCR from the 5' RACE reads. The table lists some 690,000 distinct CDR3 sequences, 22% of them singletons. Sequences were obtained from blood. The receptors originated from an older man in good health.

J is TRBJ2-7 and V is TRBV4-1, with D uncertain. Trimming removed 3 bases from V and 0 bases from J, with 12 bases in between. CDR1 and CDR2 from the germline V gene are MGHRA and YSYEKL. The CDR3 sequence is 15 residues long. The CDR3 sequence is CASSQALPSSYEQYF. In nucleotides, the CDR3 is TGCGCCAGCAGCCAGGCACTCCCTAGCTCCTACGAGCAGTACTTC.

This sequence joins TRBV18 and TRBJ2-1; TRBD2 aligns across 14 bases. Germline V gene lookup returns CDR1 KGHSH and CDR2 LQKENI. V lost 2 bases and J lost 6; bases outside the gene matches: 9. This CDR3 is 18 amino acids long. CDR3 DNA: TGTGCCAGCTCACCAGTCGGAGGGACTAGCGGGGGCAGCAATGAGCAGTTCTTC. Protein sequence: CASSPVGGTSGGSNEQFF.

This clonotype was seen only a few times. The V call is TRBV4-1, the J call TRBJ2-2, with no clear D. The germline V and J ends were trimmed by 1 base and 3 bases, with 12 bases remaining between them. The germline V gene encodes CDR1 MGHRA and CDR2 YSYEKL. The CDR3 sequence is 16 residues long. CDR3 nucleotides: TGCGCCAGCAGCCAAGGAGCCGGGCGGTACACCGGGGAGCTGTTTTTT. Protein sequence: CASSQGAGRYTGELFF.

V gene TRBV6-2 or TRBV6-3 combines with J gene TRBJ1-1; D not certain. This CDR3 region has 13 residues. Trimming took 8 bases from V and 2 from J, leaving 12 bases between them. CDR1 is MNHEY, CDR2 SVGEGT, per germline. CDR3 coding DNA: TGTGCCAGCGGCACAGAATTAAACACTGAAGCTTTCTTT. It is translated as CASGTELNTEAFF.

As for this clonotype: The junction and the germline gene differ at one end; a read error may be behind it. The rearrangement links TRBV5-1 to TRBJ2-2, with 7 bases aligning to TRBD1. Per germline, CDR1 SGHRS and CDR2 YFSETQ. The CDR3 covers 15 residues. The CDR3 nucleotides read TGCCCCAGCAGTTCGGGACAGAGTATTACCGGGGAGCTGTTTTTT. Translation: CPSSSGQSITGELFF. Based on the CDR3 plus reference TRBV5-1 and TRBJ2-2, the full variable domain is KAGVTQTPRYLIKTRGQQVTLSCSPISGHRSVSWYQQTPGQGLQFLFEYFSETQRNKGNFPGRFSGRQFSNSRSEMNVSTLELGDSALYLCPSSSGQSITGELFFGEGSRLTVL.

This chain connects TRBV2 to TRBJ1-4; D is uncertain. This CDR3 contains 13 residues. The germline V gene encodes CDR1 SNHLY and CDR2 FYNNEI. The V end was cut by 7 bases, the J end by 8 bases, with 14 bases between. The CDR3 DNA reads TGTGCCAGCACCACAAGGTTGGAAGAAAAACTGTTTTTT. Protein product: CASTTRLEEKLFF. The full variable domain, with the rest looked up from reference TRBV2 and TRBJ1-4, is EPEVTQTPSHQVTQMGQEVILRCVPISNHLYFYWYRQILGQKVEFLVSFYNNEISEKSEIFDDQFSVERPDGSNFTLKIRSTKLEDSAMYFCASTTRLEEKLFFGSGTQLSVL.

The chain joins TRBV20-1 to TRBJ1-5, with 7 bases identical to TRBD1. V dropped 6 bases and J dropped 4; count of bases not matched to a gene: 6. This CDR3 region has 13 residues. Germline CDR1 reads DFQATT; CDR2 reads SNEGSKA (reference sequence). The chain's CDR3 is CSAVPDRNQPQHF. The DNA of the CDR3 is TGCAGTGCCGTACCGGACAGGAATCAGCCCCAGCATTTT.

The V and J genes are TRBV12-3 or TRBV12-4 and TRBJ1-1; weak D call: TRBD1 (5 bases). The CDR3 extends over 16 amino acids. Trimming took 3 bases from V and 3 from J, leaving 17 bases between them. The CDR3 nucleotides are TGTGCCAGCAGTTTGGAGGGCAGTTGGGGGGACACTGAAGCTTTCTTT. Translated: CASSLEGSWGDTEAFF.

V is TRBV29-1 and J is TRBJ2-5; 13 bases map to TRBD2. J gave up 5 bases and V 6 bases, and 9 bases lay outside the gene matches. This CDR3 is 15 amino acids long. CDR1 SQVTM and CDR2 ANQGSEA come from the germline V gene. The CDR3 DNA reads as TGCAGCGTCGGGGGGACTAGCGGGGCTGGTGAGACCCAGTACTTC. It specifies CSVGGTSGAGETQYF.

There are a few counts of this clonotype. The chain has TRBV7-9 and TRBJ2-4; possible D gene TRBD1, 5 bases. With 11 bases removed from V and 9 bases from J, the gap between germline ends came to 17 bases. CDR1 is SEHNR, CDR2 FQNEAQ, per germline (reference sequence). The CDR3 runs to 12 residues. The CDR3 DNA reads TGTGCCTCAGGGTCCACCACAGGCATTCAGTACTTC. This sequence encodes CASGSTTGIQYF. Combining the CDR3 with reference TRBV7-9 and TRBJ2-4 gives the whole variable domain DTGVSQNPRHKITKRGQNVTFRCDPISEHNRLYWYRQTLGQGPEFLTYFQNEAQLEKSRLLSDRFSAERPKGSFSTLEIQRTEQGDSAMYLCASGSTTGIQYFGAGTRLSVL.